A single sample is the source of the 20 T cell receptor beta chains below, sequenced in a study of CD8+ T cells in alopecia areata. RNA extraction and reverse transcription yielded cDNA as sequencing template. Method: immunoSEQ multiplex PCR; TCRdb's copy keeps in-frame clones and lacks some. The table records 250,000 to 350,000 clones, roughly 60% of them present only once. Treatment meaning: oral pan-JAK inhibitor, 5-10 mg twice daily. This specimen consisted of CD4+ T cells sorted from blood, obtained around week 54, from a patient treated with tofacitinib. Receptors were obtained from a human donor with alopecia areata.

This chain links TRBV7-2 with TRBJ1-1, with D unclear. CDR1 and CDR2 (germline): SGHTA, FQGNSA. CDR3 size: 13 residues. Trimming took 6 bases from V and 3 from J, leaving 11 bases between them. DNA for the CDR3: TGTGCCAGCAGACACGAACCTTACACTGAAGCTTTCTTT. It yields the protein CASRHEPYTEAFF.

The rearrangement links TRBV29-1 to TRBJ1-2; 8 nucleotides line up with TRBD1. The CDR3 contains 13 residues. The germline V gene encodes CDR1 SQVTM and CDR2 ANQGSEA. Trimming took 7 bases from V and 3 from J; bases not matched to a gene: 7. The CDR3 is CSAEGTGYYGYTF. CDR3 nucleotide sequence: TGCAGCGCTGAGGGGACAGGATACTATGGCTACACCTTC.

This clone was counted only a few times. The CDR3 spells CASKRSGGAGETQYF. The CDR3 DNA reads as TGTGCCAGCAAGCGGAGCGGGGGGGCCGGGGAGACCCAGTACTTC. V is TRBV6-1 and J is TRBJ2-5, with 10 bases aligning to TRBD2. J lost 5 bases, V lost 7 bases, and 10 bases had no gene match. Germline V gene lookup returns CDR1 MNHNS and CDR2 SASEGT. CDR3 length equals 15 residues.

The chain employs TRBV2 and TRBJ1-5; D remains ambiguous. The CDR3 covers 13 residues. V gave up 5 bases and J gave up 3 bases, with 8 bases separating them. Germline lookup yields CDR1 SNHLY and CDR2 FYNNEI. CDR3 DNA: TGTGCCAGCAGTCTGCGGGACAATCAGCCCCAGCATTTT. It translates to CASSLRDNQPQHF.

The chain is built from TRBV27 and TRBJ1-2; the match to TRBD1 covers 11 bases. Trimming removed 1 base from V and 14 bases from J; junction bases left unmatched: 6. This CDR3 region has 13 residues. The germline V gene encodes CDR1 MNHEY and CDR2 SMNVEV (reference sequence). In DNA, the CDR3 is TGTGCCAGCAGTTTATACGGACAGGGGGCATGGACCTTC. Translating it yields CASSLYGQGAWTF.

The CDR3 DNA follows: TGCGCCAGCAGCTTGGAAAGGGGACCAATCATGGCTTTCTTT. Amino acids: CASSLERGPIMAFF. The chain has TRBV5-1 and TRBJ1-1; D might be TRBD1 (5 bases). CDR3 length equals 14 residues. Trimming removed 0 bases at V and 11 bases at J, with 17 bases between. Germline lookup yields CDR1 SGHRS and CDR2 YFSETQ.

The rearrangement joins TRBV4-1 to TRBJ1-6; 9 bases align to TRBD1. Germline assignment: CDR1 MGHRA and CDR2 YSYEKL. V was clipped by 1 base and J by 6 bases; unmatched bases: 10. This CDR3 contains 18 residues. The CDR3: CASSQVEGGQGSNSPLHF. The CDR3 DNA is TGCGCCAGCAGCCAAGTAGAAGGAGGACAGGGGAGTAATTCACCCCTCCACTTT.

The chain uses TRBV19 and TRBJ2-5, with D unclear. V dropped 5 bases and J dropped 7 bases, with 17 bases sitting between them. The CDR3 is 14 residues long. Looked up from germline, CDR1 is LNHDA and CDR2 is SQIVND (reference sequence). The CDR3 spells CASSPSASPGTQYF. The CDR3 DNA follows: TGTGCCAGTAGTCCCTCCGCGAGCCCAGGGACCCAGTACTTC.

Notes on this clone: The sample contains more than one DNA sequence encoding this CDR3. The V and J genes are TRBV9 and TRBJ2-5; perhaps TRBD2 as D (6 bases). Germline CDR1 SGDLS, CDR2 YYNGEE. The ends were cut back, 0 bases at V and 5 bases at J, with 11 bases in the middle. This CDR3 has 14 amino acids. Written as DNA, the CDR3 is TGTGCCAGCAGCGTAGTTGGGGGGTCGGAGACCCAGTACTTC. Translation: CASSVVGGSETQYF.

In this sample, this clone turned up once. This chain joins TRBV7-8 and TRBJ2-7; 8 bases are a match to TRBD1. The germline V gene has CDR1 SGHVS and CDR2 FQNEAQ. Trimming at V came to 4 bases and at J to 6 bases, leaving 14 bases not matched to a gene. The CDR3 covers 16 residues. CDR3 loop: CASSSGTGRGVGEQYF. The CDR3, as DNA: TGTGCCAGCAGCTCAGGGACAGGTAGAGGGGTTGGCGAGCAGTACTTC.

V usage is TRBV7-2 and J usage is TRBJ2-5; maybe TRBD2 (6 bases). Trimming shortened V by 5 bases and J by 1 base, and 8 bases separated the two germline ends. The CDR3 spans 13 residues. The germline V gene has CDR1 SGHTA and CDR2 FQGNSA. This CDR3 reads CASSRRVQETQYF. In DNA, the CDR3 is TGTGCCAGCAGCCGGAGGGTCCAAGAGACCCAGTACTTC.

This clone was counted a few times. This chain uses TRBV7-8 with TRBJ2-7, with 10 bases identical to TRBD1. Germline lookup yields CDR1 SGHVS and CDR2 FQNEAQ. The ends lost 6 bases at V and 6 bases at J; junction bases unmatched: 8. The length of the CDR3 is 14 residues. The CDR3 protein is CASRRQGAGIEQYF. DNA of the CDR3: TGTGCCAGCAGGCGACAGGGGGCGGGGATCGAGCAGTACTTC.

The chain combines TRBV30 with TRBJ1-3, with TRBD1 matching 8 bases. The CDR3 sequence is 16 residues long. Per germline, CDR1 GTSNPN and CDR2 SVGIG (reference sequence). V shed 0 bases and J 4 bases; nucleotides not matched to a gene: 8. This CDR3 is CAWSVRNRGSGNTIYF. The CDR3 DNA follows: TGTGCCTGGAGTGTAAGGAACAGGGGGAGCGGAAACACCATATATTTT.

The CDR3 nucleotides are TGTGCCAGCAGGTACACTAGCGGGGGTTCTAATGAGCAGTTCTTC. It specifies CASRYTSGGSNEQFF. The V call is TRBV2, the J call TRBJ2-1, with TRBD2 matching 11 bases. Trimming removed 6 bases from V and 7 bases from J; junction bases left unmatched: 8. This CDR3 spans 15 amino acids. Per germline, CDR1 SNHLY and CDR2 FYNNEI. Variable domain in full (rest from reference TRBV2 and TRBJ2-1): EPEVTQTPSHQVTQMGQEVILRCVPISNHLYFYWYRQILGQKVEFLVSFYNNEISEKSEIFDDQFSVERPDGSNFTLKIRSTKLEDSAMYFCASRYTSGGSNEQFFGPGTRLTVL.

This clone has a single count. The V call is TRBV7-3, the J call TRBJ2-1; 9 bases map to TRBD1. In germline, CDR1 is SGHTA, CDR2 FQGTGA. J lost 7 bases, V lost 5 bases, and 9 bases had no gene match. This CDR3 spans 15 amino acids. CDR3 nucleotides: TGTGCCAGCAGCCCTAACAGGGGGCCCCTGAATGAGCAGTTCTTC. This encodes CASSPNRGPLNEQFF.

This clone appeared once. V is TRBV9 and J is TRBJ2-7; 7 positions agree with TRBD1. The CDR3 is 14 amino acids. V dropped 2 bases and J dropped 7; count of bases not matched to a gene: 9. Germline values: CDR1 SGDLS, CDR2 YYNGEE. The CDR3 DNA is TGTGCCAGCAGCGTCCGACAGGGCCTGGGGGAGCAGTACTTC. Translation gives CASSVRQGLGEQYF.

This chain joins TRBV2 and TRBJ2-3; D is possibly TRBD1 (5 bases). The germline V gene has CDR1 SNHLY and CDR2 FYNNEI. The CDR3 is 14 amino acids. The V gene lost 6 bases and the J gene lost 6 bases, with 16 bases spanning the gap. The CDR3 reads CASSVVFGADTQYF. CDR3 nucleotides: TGTGCCAGCAGCGTGGTTTTTGGGGCCGATACGCAGTATTTT.

The V gene is TRBV7-3, the J gene TRBJ1-6, with D unresolved. Germline CDR1 is SGHTA and CDR2 is FQGTGA. The CDR3 runs 14 residues. V was clipped by 2 bases and J by 7 bases, with 9 bases between them. This chain's CDR3 is CASSLGQENSPLHF. Here the CDR3 DNA reads TGTGCCAGCAGCTTAGGGCAGGAAAATTCACCCCTCCACTTT.

This rearrangement joins TRBV5-1 to TRBJ1-1; D may be TRBD1 (5 bases). Germline V gene data show CDR1 as SGHRS and CDR2 as YFSETQ. The CDR3 loop spans 15 amino acids. V shed 6 bases and J shed 0 bases, with 15 bases lying between them. CDR3 sequence: CASNLSPQVNTEAFF. The CDR3 nucleotides are TGCGCCAGCAACCTCTCGCCACAGGTGAACACTGAAGCTTTCTTT.

The table lists this clone with a few counts. V is TRBV5-1 and J is TRBJ2-3, with TRBD2 matching over 7 bases. The CDR3 sequence is 14 residues long. Germline assignment: CDR1 SGHRS and CDR2 YFSETQ. The J segment lost 1 base and the V segment lost 3 bases, leaving 2 bases of the junction unmatched. The CDR3 DNA is TGCGCCAGCAGCTGGGGAGGGGGCACAGATACGCAGTATTTT. This encodes CASSWGGGTDTQYF.